This entry is about one TCR beta chain. This entry comes from a study of OX40 agonist ivuxolimab in advanced cancers. Study in general: Clinicians treated patients with ivuxolimab, an agonistic anti-OX40 (CD134) antibody. The dose-escalation group included hepatocellular carcinoma, melanoma, renal cell carcinoma and head and neck cancer. There were three patients with partial responses, one having hepatocellular carcinoma and two cutaneous melanoma.

Germline V gene lookup returns CDR1 SNHLY and CDR2 FYNNEI. Between the trimmed V and J ends, which lost 2 bases and 6 bases, there was a span of 17 bases. This CDR3 is 15 amino acids long. Profiled with immunoSEQ multiplex PCR; TCRdb holds only in-frame clones, not every one. The sample shows about 25,000 clones, approximately 83% of them seen only once. Cycle 7 day 1, cycle 4 day 1, and baseline were the timepoints at which blood was sampled. The clonotype was recovered from an adult with an advanced solid tumor such as melanoma, head and neck, liver or kidney cancer. Sequences were derived from CD4+ or CD8+ T cells sorted from blood, sampled in a trial of the OX40 agonist ivuxolimab. The rearrangement joins TRBV2 to TRBJ2-7; perhaps TRBD2 as D (5 bases). The CDR3 DNA reads as TGTGCCAGCAGTGAACCCCCTGAGGGTTGGAGCGAGCAGTACTTC. It codes for CASSEPPEGWSEQYF.